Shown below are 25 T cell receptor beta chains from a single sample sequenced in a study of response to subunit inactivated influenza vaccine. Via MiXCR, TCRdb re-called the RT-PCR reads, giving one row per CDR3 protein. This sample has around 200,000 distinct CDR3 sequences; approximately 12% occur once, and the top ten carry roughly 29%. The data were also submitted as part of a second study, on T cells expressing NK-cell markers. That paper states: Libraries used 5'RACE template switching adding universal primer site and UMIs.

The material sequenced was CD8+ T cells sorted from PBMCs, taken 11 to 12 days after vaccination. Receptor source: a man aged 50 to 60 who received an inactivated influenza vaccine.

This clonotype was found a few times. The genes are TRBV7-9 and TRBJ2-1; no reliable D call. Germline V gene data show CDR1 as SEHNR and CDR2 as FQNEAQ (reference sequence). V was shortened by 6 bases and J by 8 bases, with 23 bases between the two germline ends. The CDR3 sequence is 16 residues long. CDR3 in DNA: TGTGCCAGCAGTCAAGGGTGGACCACCCCCACCGATGAGCAGTTCTTC. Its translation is CASSQGWTTPTDEQFF.

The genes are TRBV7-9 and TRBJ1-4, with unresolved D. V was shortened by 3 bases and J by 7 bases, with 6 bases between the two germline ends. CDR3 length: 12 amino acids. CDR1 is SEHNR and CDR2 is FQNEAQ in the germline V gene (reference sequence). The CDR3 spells CASSFTAEKLFF. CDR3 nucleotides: TGTGCCAGCAGCTTTACCGCTGAAAAACTGTTTTTT.

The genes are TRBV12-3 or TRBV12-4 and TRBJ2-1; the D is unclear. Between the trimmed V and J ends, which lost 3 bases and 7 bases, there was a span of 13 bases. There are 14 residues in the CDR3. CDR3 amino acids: CASSFTRDGNEQFF. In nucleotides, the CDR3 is TGTGCCAGCAGTTTCACCCGAGATGGGAATGAGCAGTTCTTC.

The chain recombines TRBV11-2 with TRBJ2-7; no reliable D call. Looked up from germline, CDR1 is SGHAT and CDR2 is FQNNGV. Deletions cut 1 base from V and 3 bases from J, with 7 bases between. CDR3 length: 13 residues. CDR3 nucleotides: TGTGCCAGCAGCTTAGCGGCGGACTACGAGCAGTACTTC. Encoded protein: CASSLAADYEQYF.

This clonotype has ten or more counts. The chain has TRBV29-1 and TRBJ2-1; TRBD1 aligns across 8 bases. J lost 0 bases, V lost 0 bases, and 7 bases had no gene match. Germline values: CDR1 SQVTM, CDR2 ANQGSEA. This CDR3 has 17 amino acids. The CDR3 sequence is CSVEEARTGSSYNEQFF. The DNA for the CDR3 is TGCAGCGTTGAAGAGGCACGGACAGGGAGCTCCTACAATGAGCAGTTCTTC.

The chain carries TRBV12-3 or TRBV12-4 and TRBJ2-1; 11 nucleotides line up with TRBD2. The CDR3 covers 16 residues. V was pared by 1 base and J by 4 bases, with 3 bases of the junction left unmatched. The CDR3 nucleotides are TGTGCCAGCAGTTTAGTGGGACTAGCGGATTACAATGAGCAGTTCTTC. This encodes CASSLVGLADYNEQFF.

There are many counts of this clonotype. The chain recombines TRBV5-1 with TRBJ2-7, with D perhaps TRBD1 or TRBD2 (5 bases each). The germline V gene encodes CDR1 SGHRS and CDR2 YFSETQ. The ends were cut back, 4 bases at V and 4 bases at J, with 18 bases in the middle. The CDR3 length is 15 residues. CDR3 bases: TGCGCCAGCAGCCCCGGGACCTCCGTTGGGTACGAGCAGTACTTC. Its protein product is CASSPGTSVGYEQYF.

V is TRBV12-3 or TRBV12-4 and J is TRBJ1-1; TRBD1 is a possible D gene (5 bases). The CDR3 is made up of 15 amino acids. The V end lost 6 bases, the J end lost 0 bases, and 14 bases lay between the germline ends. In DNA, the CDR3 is TGTGCCAGCAGACTGGGGGAGGCTGTGAACACTGAAGCTTTCTTT. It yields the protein CASRLGEAVNTEAFF.

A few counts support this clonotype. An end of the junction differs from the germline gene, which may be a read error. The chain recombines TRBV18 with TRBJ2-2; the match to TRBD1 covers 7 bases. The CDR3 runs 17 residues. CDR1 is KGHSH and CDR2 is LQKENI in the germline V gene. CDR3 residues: CASSRGQTLSNAGELFF. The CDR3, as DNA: TGTGCCAGCTCACGGGGACAGACCCTTTCGAACGCCGGGGAGCTGTTTTTT.

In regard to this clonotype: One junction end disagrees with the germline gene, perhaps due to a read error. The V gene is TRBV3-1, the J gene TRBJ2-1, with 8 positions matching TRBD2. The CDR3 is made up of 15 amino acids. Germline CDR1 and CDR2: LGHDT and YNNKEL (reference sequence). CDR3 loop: CASRHTSGSYNEQSF. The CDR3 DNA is TGTGCCAGCAGACATACTAGCGGCAGTTACAATGAGCAGTCCTTC.

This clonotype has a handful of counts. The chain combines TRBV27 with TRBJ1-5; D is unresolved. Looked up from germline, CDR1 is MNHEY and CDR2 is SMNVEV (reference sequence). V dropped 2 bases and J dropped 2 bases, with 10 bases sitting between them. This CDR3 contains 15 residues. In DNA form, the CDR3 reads TGTGCCAGCAGTTTAGGTGTGGCAGGCAATCAGCCCCAGCATTTT. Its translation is CASSLGVAGNQPQHF.

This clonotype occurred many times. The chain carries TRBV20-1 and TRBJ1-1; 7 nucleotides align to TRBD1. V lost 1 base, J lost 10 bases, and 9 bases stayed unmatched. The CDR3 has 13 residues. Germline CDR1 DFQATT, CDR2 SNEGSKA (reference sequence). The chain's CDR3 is CSARGTGRFGAFF. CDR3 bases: TGCAGTGCTAGAGGGACAGGCCGATTTGGAGCTTTCTTT.

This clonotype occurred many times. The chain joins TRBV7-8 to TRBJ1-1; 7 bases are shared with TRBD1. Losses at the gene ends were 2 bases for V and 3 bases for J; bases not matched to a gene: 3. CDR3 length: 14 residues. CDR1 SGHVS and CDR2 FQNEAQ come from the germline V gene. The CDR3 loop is CASSLTGTDTEAFF. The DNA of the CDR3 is TGTGCCAGCAGCTTAACCGGGACAGACACTGAAGCTTTCTTT.

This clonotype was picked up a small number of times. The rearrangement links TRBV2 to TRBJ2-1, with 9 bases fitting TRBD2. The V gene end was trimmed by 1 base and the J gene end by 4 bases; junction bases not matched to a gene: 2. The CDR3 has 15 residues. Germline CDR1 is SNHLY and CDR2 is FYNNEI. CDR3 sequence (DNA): TGTGCCAGCAGTGAAGGACTAGCGGCGTACAATGAGCAGTTCTTC. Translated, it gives CASSEGLAAYNEQFF.

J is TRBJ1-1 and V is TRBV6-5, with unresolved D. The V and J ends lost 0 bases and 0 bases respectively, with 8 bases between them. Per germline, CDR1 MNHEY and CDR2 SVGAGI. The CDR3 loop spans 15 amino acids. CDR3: CASSYSAQVNTEAFF. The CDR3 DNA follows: TGTGCCAGCAGTTACTCTGCGCAGGTGAACACTGAAGCTTTCTTT.

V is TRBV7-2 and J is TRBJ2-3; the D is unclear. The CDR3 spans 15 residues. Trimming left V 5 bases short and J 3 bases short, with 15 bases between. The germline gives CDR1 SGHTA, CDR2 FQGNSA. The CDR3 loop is CASSPDPLGTDTQYF. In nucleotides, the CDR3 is TGTGCCAGCAGCCCGGACCCCCTCGGGACAGATACGCAGTATTTT.

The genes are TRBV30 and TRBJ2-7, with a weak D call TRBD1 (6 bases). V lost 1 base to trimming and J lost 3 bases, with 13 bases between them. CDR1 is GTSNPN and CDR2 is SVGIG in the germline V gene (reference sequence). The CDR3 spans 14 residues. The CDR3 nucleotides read TGTGCCTGGAGTGGACAGGTAGGACGCTACGAGCAGTACTTC. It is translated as CAWSGQVGRYEQYF.

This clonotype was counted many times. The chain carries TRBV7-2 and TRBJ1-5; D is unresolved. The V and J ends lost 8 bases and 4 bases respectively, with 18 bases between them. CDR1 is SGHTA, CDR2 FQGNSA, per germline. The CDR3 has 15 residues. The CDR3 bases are TGTGCCAGCGCCATAGCTCCCATGGGTAATCAGCCCCAGCATTTT. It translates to CASAIAPMGNQPQHF.

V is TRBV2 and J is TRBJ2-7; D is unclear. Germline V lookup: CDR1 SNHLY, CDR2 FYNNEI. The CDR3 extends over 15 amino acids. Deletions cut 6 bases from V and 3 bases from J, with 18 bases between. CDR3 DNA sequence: TGTGCCAGCAGATACCTCCGGGCCCTAGACTACGAGCAGTACTTC. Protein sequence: CASRYLRALDYEQYF.

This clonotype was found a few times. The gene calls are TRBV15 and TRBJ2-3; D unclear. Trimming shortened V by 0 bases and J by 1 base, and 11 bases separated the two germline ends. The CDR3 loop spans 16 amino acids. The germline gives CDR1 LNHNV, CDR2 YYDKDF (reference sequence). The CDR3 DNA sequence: TGTGCCACCAGCAGAGATCGTCAGCAGCGCACAGATACGCAGTATTTT. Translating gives CATSRDRQQRTDTQYF.

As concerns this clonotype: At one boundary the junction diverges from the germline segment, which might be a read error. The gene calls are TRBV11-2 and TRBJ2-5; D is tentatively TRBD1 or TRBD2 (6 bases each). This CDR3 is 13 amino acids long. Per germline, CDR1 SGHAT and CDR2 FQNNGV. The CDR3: CASSLGNLGGLAF. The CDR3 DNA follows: TGTGCCAGCAGCTTAGGCAATTTGGGGGGCTTGGCCTTC.

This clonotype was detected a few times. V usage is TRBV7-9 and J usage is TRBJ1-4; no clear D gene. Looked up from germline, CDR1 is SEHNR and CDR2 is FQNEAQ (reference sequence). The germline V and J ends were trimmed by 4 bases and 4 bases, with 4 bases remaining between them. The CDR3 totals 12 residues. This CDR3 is CASSYSNEKLFF. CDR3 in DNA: TGTGCCAGCAGCTACAGTAATGAAAAACTGTTTTTT.

CDR3 sequence reads: CASSSLIERDEQFF. In DNA form, the CDR3 reads TGTGCCAGCAGTTCCCTGATCGAAAGGGATGAGCAGTTCTTC. This rearrangement joins TRBV12-3 or TRBV12-4 to TRBJ2-1; D ambiguous. CDR3 length: 14 residues. Trimming took off 4 bases at V and 8 bases at J, with 15 bases between the two ends.

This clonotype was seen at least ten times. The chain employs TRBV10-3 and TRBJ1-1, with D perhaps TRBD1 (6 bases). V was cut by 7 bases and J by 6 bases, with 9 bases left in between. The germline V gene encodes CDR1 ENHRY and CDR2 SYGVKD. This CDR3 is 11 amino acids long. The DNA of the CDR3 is TGTGCCATCAAGAAGGGGGCTGAAGCTTTCTTT. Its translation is CAIKKGAEAFF.

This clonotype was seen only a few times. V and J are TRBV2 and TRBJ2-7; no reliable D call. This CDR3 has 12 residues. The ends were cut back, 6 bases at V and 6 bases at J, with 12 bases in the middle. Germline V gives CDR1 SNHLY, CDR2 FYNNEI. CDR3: CASSGDEIEQYF. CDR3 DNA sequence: TGTGCCAGCAGCGGAGACGAGATCGAGCAGTACTTC.